These 16 T cell receptor beta chains share one sample of origin, sequenced in a study of siplizumab effects on memory and regulatory T cells. Which antigens these TCRs recognize remains unknown. TCRdb keeps only in-frame clones here, not all; method: immunoSEQ multiplex PCR. The sample lists 9,000 to 15,000 clones, around half seen once, with 30% to 45% in the top ten. Kept together in coculture, the mixed lymphocyte reaction cells spent more than five days at 37°C. Sequencing used CFSE-low (dividing) CD8+ T cells sorted from an allogeneic mixed lymphocyte reaction. The source of these receptors is a human donor in good health; the cells came from an allogeneic mixed lymphocyte reaction. Some clones in this sample may be carry-over from other donors' samples.

V and J are TRBV29-1 and TRBJ2-7, with 7 positions matching TRBD1. There are 16 residues in the CDR3. J was trimmed by 0 bases and V by 0 bases; bases with no gene match: 8. Germline assignment: CDR1 SQVTM and CDR2 ANQGSEA. The CDR3 spells CSVEDRTGPSSYEQYF. CDR3 in DNA: TGCAGCGTTGAAGACCGGACAGGTCCGAGCTCCTACGAGCAGTACTTC.

By sample fraction, this clone is medium-sized (0.01 to 0.1%). The V call is TRBV7-9, the J call TRBJ2-1; no clear D gene. The germline V gene encodes CDR1 SEHNR and CDR2 FQNEAQ (reference sequence). The V end lost 2 bases, the J end lost 2 bases, and 4 bases lay between the germline ends. The length of the CDR3 is 13 residues. This CDR3 reads CASSLTAYNEQFF. CDR3 coding DNA: TGTGCCAGCAGCTTAACAGCCTACAATGAGCAGTTCTTC.

By its share, this clone is medium-sized. The V and J genes are TRBV2 and TRBJ1-5, with TRBD1 matching 8 bases. The CDR3 consists of 15 residues. Germline V CDR1 and CDR2: SNHLY, FYNNEI. Germline trimming cut 1 base from V and 5 bases from J; bases unmatched to any gene: 4. CDR3 sequence: CASSEERQGYQPQHF. In nucleotides, the CDR3 is TGTGCCAGCAGTGAAGAGCGACAGGGGTATCAGCCCCAGCATTTT.

The rearrangement uses TRBV7-6 and TRBJ2-7; 7 bases line up with TRBD1. J gave up 6 bases and V 3 bases, and 8 bases lay outside the gene matches. This CDR3 comprises 14 residues. The germline V gene has CDR1 SGHVS and CDR2 FNYEAQ. This CDR3 reads CASSFSTGAGEQYF. For the CDR3, the DNA is TGTGCCAGCAGCTTCTCTACAGGGGCTGGCGAGCAGTACTTC.

The chain is built from TRBV6-6 and TRBJ1-5; weak D call: TRBD1 (5 bases). The germline CDR1 and CDR2 sequences are MNHNY and SVGAGI (reference sequence). The CDR3 runs to 16 residues. V was trimmed by 1 base and J by 2 bases, leaving 12 bases between them. The CDR3 region is CASSYLFRGRNQPQHF. The DNA of the CDR3 is TGTGCCAGCAGTTACTTGTTTCGGGGCCGCAATCAGCCCCAGCATTTT.

This clone appeared a few times. The chain recombines TRBV6-6 with TRBJ2-7, with 8 positions matching TRBD1. This CDR3 spans 14 amino acids. J was trimmed by 0 bases and V by 6 bases; bases with no gene match: 4. Germline CDR1 is MNHNY and CDR2 is SVGAGI (reference sequence). CDR3 protein: CASSGQGLSYEQYF. Here the CDR3 DNA reads TGTGCCAGCAGCGGACAGGGTCTCTCCTACGAGCAGTACTTC.

The V gene is TRBV9, the J gene TRBJ2-2; no definite D call. From germline, CDR1 is SGDLS and CDR2 YYNGEE. This CDR3 is 14 amino acids long. V gave up 3 bases and J gave up 8 bases, with 14 bases separating them. CDR3 protein: CASSAYSILGELFF. For the CDR3, the DNA is TGTGCCAGCAGCGCCTACTCCATTCTGGGGGAGCTGTTTTTT.

The chain links TRBV7-9 to TRBJ2-7, with D uncertain. Germline assignment: CDR1 SEHNR and CDR2 FQNEAQ (reference sequence). This CDR3 is built from 14 residues. Trimming took 2 bases from V and 4 from J, leaving 12 bases between them. CDR3 bases: TGTGCCAGCAGCTTATTATCAGTTTCGTACGAGCAGTACTTC. Amino acids: CASSLLSVSYEQYF.

This rearrangement joins TRBV19 to TRBJ1-1; no reliable D call. The germline CDR1 and CDR2 sequences are LNHDA and SQIVND (reference sequence). This CDR3 comprises 13 residues. Trimming removed 3 bases from V and 0 bases from J, with 5 bases in between. DNA of the CDR3: TGTGCCAGTAGTATTTGGTTGAACACTGAAGCTTTCTTT. The encoded protein is CASSIWLNTEAFF.

The chain links TRBV21-1 to TRBJ2-3; the D segment call TRBD1 is taken from the table without a DNA check. TRBV21-1 is tagged as a pseudogene. This CDR3 spans 17 amino acids. DNA of the CDR3: TGTGCCAGCAGCAAACCGGTGGTTTTGGGCCCCACAGATACGCAGTATTTT. Amino acid sequence: CASSKPVVLGPTDTQYF.

Only a few counts were recorded for this clone. The chain combines TRBV2 with TRBJ1-2, with D maybe TRBD1 (6 bases). The CDR3 consists of 12 residues. The V gene lost 4 bases and the J gene lost 3 bases, with 6 bases spanning the gap. Germline CDR1 is SNHLY and CDR2 is FYNNEI. CDR3 sequence: CASSGTDYGYTF. The CDR3 bases are TGTGCCAGCAGTGGGACAGACTATGGCTACACCTTC.

This clone was seen a handful of times. The chain is built from TRBV7-9 and TRBJ1-2, with TRBD1 as a possible D gene (5 bases). V dropped 1 base and J dropped 7 bases, with 13 bases sitting between them. This CDR3 has 14 residues. Germline lookup yields CDR1 SEHNR and CDR2 FQNEAQ (reference sequence). The CDR3 region is CASSLVPRDFGYTF. The CDR3 coding sequence is TGTGCCAGCAGCTTAGTACCCCGGGACTTTGGCTACACCTTC.

This clone has just a few counts. This chain uses TRBV7-6 with TRBJ2-7, with 7 bases identical to TRBD1. Germline loops: CDR1 SGHVS, CDR2 FNYEAQ. The CDR3 consists of 17 residues. After removal of 1 base from V and 7 bases from J, the junction contained 16 bases not matched to a gene. CDR3 residues: CASSLEVNRGSLGEQYF. CDR3 DNA sequence: TGTGCCAGCAGCTTAGAGGTTAACAGGGGCTCCTTAGGGGAGCAGTACTTC.

By proportion, this clone is medium-sized. The chain uses TRBV14 and TRBJ2-7; TRBD1 is a possible D gene (6 bases). This CDR3 comprises 15 residues. Germline values: CDR1 SGHDN, CDR2 FVKESK. V was shortened by 2 bases and J by 3 bases, with 14 bases between the two germline ends. The CDR3 nucleotides read TGTGCCAGCAGCCAACACAGGGCTGCTTACTACGAGCAGTACTTC. Translation gives CASSQHRAAYYEQYF.

This clone was picked up a small number of times. The chain is built from TRBV14 and TRBJ1-2; TRBD1 agrees at 8 bases. CDR1 is SGHDN, CDR2 FVKESK, per germline. The trim removed 0 bases at V and 8 bases at J, leaving 8 bases unmatched. This CDR3 has 15 residues. The CDR3 DNA reads as TGTGCCAGCAGCCAAGATTGGGGACAGGTAGAGGGCTACACCTTC. Its translation is CASSQDWGQVEGYTF.

This clone is categorized as medium-sized (0.01 to 0.1%). V usage is TRBV9 and J usage is TRBJ1-1, with D uncertain. The length of the CDR3 is 13 residues. The V and J ends lost 0 bases and 4 bases respectively, with 7 bases between them. Germline V CDR1 and CDR2: SGDLS, YYNGEE. The CDR3 nucleotides read TGTGCCAGCAGCGTAGCTTGGGGCACTGAAGCTTTCTTT. The encoded protein is CASSVAWGTEAFF.